These T cell receptor beta chains were read from a single sample in a study of T cell changes during pregnancy in multiple sclerosis. Method: immunoSEQ multiplex PCR; TCRdb's copy keeps in-frame clones and lacks some. The sample consists of over 50,000 clones, 88% of them appearing once. This material consisted of peripheral blood, taken in the first trimester of pregnancy. Receptor source: a female donor with multiple sclerosis, enrolled in a pregnancy study. Both conserved end residues are part of each CDR3. A D gene is named only where the DNA matches it firmly. Not all rows give a size; the values are once, few, many and, for expanded clones, a class.

clone_size: many
j_call: TRBJ2-3
d_call: -
v_call: TRBV11-2
cdr3_aa: CASSLAYGGSSDTQYF
cdr3_nt: TGTGCCAGCAGCTTGGCTTACGGCGGCTCATCAGATACGCAGTATTTT

clone_size: -
j_call: TRBJ1-2
d_call: TRBD1
v_call: TRBV2
cdr3_aa: CASSEARQGPLGGYTF
cdr3_nt: TGTGCCAGCAGTGAGGCTAGACAGGGGCCATTAGGAGGCTACACCTTC

clone_size: -
j_call: TRBJ2-1
d_call: -
v_call: TRBV6-1
cdr3_aa: CASSIIGTPTNEQFF
cdr3_nt: TGTGCCAGCAGCATAATCGGGACTCCCACAAATGAGCAGTTCTTC

clone_size: -
j_call: TRBJ2-7
d_call: TRBD1
v_call: TRBV6-6
cdr3_aa: CASKRGQGNHEQYF
cdr3_nt: TGTGCCAGCAAGAGAGGACAGGGGAACCACGAGCAGTACTTC

clone_size: -
j_call: TRBJ1-2
d_call: -
v_call: TRBV9
cdr3_aa: CASSVGGSNYGYTF
cdr3_nt: TGTGCCAGCAGCGTAGGGGGCTCTAACTATGGCTACACCTTC

clone_size: medium-sized
j_call: TRBJ2-7
d_call: TRBD2
v_call: TRBV30
cdr3_aa: CAWESGGEQYF
cdr3_nt: TGTGCCTGGGAGTCGGGAGGCGAGCAGTACTTC

clone_size: -
j_call: TRBJ2-5
d_call: TRBD1
v_call: TRBV5-1
cdr3_aa: CASSWGDRGGETQYF
cdr3_nt: TGCGCCAGCAGCTGGGGGGACAGGGGTGGAGAGACCCAGTACTTC

clone_size: few
j_call: TRBJ1-2
d_call: -
v_call: TRBV6-5
cdr3_aa: CASSYGRGVYGYTF
cdr3_nt: TGTGCCAGCAGTTATGGCAGGGGAGTCTATGGCTACACCTTC

clone_size: -
j_call: TRBJ2-5
d_call: TRBD2
v_call: TRBV28
cdr3_aa: CASSLSSSGILLGETQYF
cdr3_nt: TGTGCCAGCAGTTTAAGTTCTAGCGGGATACTCCTCGGAGAGACCCAGTACTTC

clone_size: few
j_call: TRBJ1-1
d_call: TRBD1
v_call: TRBV9
cdr3_aa: CASSVSRDRGNTEAFF
cdr3_nt: TGTGCCAGCAGCGTATCCAGGGACAGGGGAAACACTGAAGCTTTCTTT

clone_size: medium-sized
j_call: TRBJ1-4
d_call: -
v_call: TRBV30
cdr3_aa: CAWSVLREKLFF
cdr3_nt: TGTGCCTGGAGTGTACTCCGTGAAAAACTGTTTTTT

clone_size: -
j_call: TRBJ2-3
d_call: -
v_call: TRBV10-3
cdr3_aa: CAISDGKGDTQYF
cdr3_nt: TGTGCCATCAGTGACGGGAAAGGGGATACGCAGTATTTT